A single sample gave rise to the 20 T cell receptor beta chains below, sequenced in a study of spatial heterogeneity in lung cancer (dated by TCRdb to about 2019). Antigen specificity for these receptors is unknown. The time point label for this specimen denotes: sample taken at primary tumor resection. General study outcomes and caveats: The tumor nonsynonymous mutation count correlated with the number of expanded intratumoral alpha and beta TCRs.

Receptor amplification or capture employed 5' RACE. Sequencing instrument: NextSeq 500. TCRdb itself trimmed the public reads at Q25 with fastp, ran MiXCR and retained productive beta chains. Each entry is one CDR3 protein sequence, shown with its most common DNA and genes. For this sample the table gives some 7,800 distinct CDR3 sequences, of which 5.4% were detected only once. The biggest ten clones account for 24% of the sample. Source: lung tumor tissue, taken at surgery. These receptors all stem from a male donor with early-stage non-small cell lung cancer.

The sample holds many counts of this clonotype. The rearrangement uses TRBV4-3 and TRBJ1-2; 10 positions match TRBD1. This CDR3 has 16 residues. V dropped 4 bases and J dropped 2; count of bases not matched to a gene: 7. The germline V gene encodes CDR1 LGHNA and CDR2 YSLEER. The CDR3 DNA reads TGCGCCAGCAGCCCGGGACAGGGGAATGTGAACTATGGCTACACCTTC. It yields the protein CASSPGQGNVNYGYTF.

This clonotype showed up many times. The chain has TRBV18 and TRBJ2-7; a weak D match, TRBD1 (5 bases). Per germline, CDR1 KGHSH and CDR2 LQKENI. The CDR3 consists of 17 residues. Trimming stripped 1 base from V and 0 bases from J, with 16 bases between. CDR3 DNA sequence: TGTGCCAGCTCACCACAACCAGGGAACCGTGCCTCCTACGAGCAGTACTTC. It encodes CASSPQPGNRASYEQYF.

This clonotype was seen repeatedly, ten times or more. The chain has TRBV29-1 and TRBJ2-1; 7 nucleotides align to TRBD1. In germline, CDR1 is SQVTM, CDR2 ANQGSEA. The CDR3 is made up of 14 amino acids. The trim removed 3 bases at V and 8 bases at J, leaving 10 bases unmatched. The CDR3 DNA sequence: TGCAGCGTTGAGAAGGGGGCCCGGACCGATGAGCAGTTCTTC. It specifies CSVEKGARTDEQFF.

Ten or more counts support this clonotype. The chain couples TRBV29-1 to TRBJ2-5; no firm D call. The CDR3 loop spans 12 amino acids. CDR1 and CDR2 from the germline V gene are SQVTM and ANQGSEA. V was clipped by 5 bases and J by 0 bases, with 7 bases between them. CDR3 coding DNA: TGCAGCGTTCGTACAGACCAAGAGACCCAGTACTTC. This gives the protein CSVRTDQETQYF.

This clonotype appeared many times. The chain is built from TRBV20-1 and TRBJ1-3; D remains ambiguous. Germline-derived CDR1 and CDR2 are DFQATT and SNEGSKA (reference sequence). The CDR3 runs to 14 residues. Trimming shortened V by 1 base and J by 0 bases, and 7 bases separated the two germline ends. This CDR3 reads CSARVGSSGNTIYF. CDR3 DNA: TGCAGTGCTAGAGTCGGCAGCTCTGGAAACACCATATATTTT.

The CDR3 protein is CASSTRTSRLYTDTQYF. Written as DNA, the CDR3 is TGTGCCAGCAGCACGAGGACAAGCCGACTTTACACAGATACGCAGTATTTT. The V call is TRBV7-9, the J call TRBJ2-3; possible D gene TRBD1, 5 bases. The CDR3 is 17 amino acids. V was shortened by 5 bases and J by 2 bases, with 20 bases between the two germline ends. CDR1 SEHNR and CDR2 FQNEAQ come from the germline V gene (reference sequence).

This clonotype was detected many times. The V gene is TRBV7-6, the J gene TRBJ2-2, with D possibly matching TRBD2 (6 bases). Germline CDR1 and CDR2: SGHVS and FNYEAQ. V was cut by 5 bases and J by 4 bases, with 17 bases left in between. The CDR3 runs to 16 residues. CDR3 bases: TGTGCCAGCAGCCCCCAGGTGGGGGAGGTCACCGGGGAGCTGTTTTTT. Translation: CASSPQVGEVTGELFF.

The CDR3 DNA follows: TGTGCCAGCTCCTACGGTGAATCCCAGCCCCAGCATTTT. This codes for CASSYGESQPQHF. This chain links TRBV6-1 with TRBJ1-5; D uncertain. The V and J ends lost 8 bases and 7 bases respectively, with 15 bases between them. Germline V gene data show CDR1 as MNHNS and CDR2 as SASEGT. There are 13 residues in the CDR3.

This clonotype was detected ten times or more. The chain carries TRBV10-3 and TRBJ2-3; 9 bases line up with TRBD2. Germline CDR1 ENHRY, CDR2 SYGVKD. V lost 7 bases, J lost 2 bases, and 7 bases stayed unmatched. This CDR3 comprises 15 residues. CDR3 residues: CAITQRGDDTDTQYF. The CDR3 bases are TGTGCCATCACCCAGCGGGGGGATGACACAGATACGCAGTATTTT.

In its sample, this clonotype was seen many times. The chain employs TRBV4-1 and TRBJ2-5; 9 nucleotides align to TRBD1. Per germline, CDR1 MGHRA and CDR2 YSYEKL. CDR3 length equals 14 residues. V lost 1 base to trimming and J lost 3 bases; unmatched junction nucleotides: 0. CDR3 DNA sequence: TGCGCCAGCAGCCAAGGGGACAGGGAAGAGACCCAGTACTTC. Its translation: CASSQGDREETQYF.

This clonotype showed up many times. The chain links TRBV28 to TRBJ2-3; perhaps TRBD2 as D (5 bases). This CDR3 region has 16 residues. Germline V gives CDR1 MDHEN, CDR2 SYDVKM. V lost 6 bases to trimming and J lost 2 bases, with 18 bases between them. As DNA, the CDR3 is TGTGCCAGCAGCTCCAAATCTAGAGGGCTCACAGATACGCAGTATTTT. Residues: CASSSKSRGLTDTQYF.

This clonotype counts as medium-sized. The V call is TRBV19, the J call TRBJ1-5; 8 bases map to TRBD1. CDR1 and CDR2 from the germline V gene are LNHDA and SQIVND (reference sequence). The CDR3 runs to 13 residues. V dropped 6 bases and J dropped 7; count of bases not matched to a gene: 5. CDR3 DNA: TGTGCCAGTAGCCCGGACAGGGCACAGCCCCAGCATTTT. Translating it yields CASSPDRAQPQHF.

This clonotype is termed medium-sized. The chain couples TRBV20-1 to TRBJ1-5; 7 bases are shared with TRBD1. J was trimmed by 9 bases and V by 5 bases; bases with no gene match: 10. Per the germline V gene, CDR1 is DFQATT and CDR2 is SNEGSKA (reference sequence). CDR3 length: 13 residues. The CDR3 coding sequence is TGCAGTGCTGTAGACAGGGCCCCGGGGCCCCAGCATTTT. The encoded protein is CSAVDRAPGPQHF.

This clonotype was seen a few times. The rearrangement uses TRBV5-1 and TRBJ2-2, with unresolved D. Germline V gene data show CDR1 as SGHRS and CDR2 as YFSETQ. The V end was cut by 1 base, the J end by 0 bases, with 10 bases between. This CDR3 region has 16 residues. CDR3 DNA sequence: TGCGCCAGCAGCTTGTATGGCGGCTCGAACACCGGGGAGCTGTTTTTT. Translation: CASSLYGGSNTGELFF.

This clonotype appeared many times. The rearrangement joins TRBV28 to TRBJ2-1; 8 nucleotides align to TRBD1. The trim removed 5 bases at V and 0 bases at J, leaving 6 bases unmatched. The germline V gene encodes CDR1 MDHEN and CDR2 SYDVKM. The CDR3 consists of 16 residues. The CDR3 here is CASSLDRGFSYNEQFF. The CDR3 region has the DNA TGTGCCAGCAGTCTAGACAGGGGCTTCTCCTACAATGAGCAGTTCTTC.

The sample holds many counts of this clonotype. CDR3 nucleotides: TGTGCCAGCTCACCGGCCACCCCTTGGGCCAATGAGCAGTTCTTC. Translated, it gives CASSPATPWANEQFF. This sequence joins TRBV18 and TRBJ2-1; D is unclear. Trimming took off 3 bases at V and 6 bases at J, with 15 bases between the two ends. The CDR3 is made up of 15 amino acids. Germline assignment: CDR1 KGHSH and CDR2 LQKENI.

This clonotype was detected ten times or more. The CDR3 sequence: CASSPGTATDTQYF. DNA of the CDR3: TGTGCCAGCTCACCGGGGACGGCGACAGATACGCAGTATTTT. The chain is built from TRBV18 and TRBJ2-3; D may correspond to TRBD1 or TRBD2 (5 bases each). V lost 3 bases and J lost 3, with 10 bases in between. The CDR3 is 14 amino acids. The V gene's germline CDR1 is KGHSH and CDR2 LQKENI.

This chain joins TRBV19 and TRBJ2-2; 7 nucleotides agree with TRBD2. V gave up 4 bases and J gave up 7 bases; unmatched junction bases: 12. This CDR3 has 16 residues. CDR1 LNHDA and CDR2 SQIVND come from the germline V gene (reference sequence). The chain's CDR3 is CASSNPWGGSVGELFF. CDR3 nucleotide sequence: TGTGCCAGTAGTAACCCCTGGGGGGGTTCGGTCGGGGAGCTGTTTTTT.

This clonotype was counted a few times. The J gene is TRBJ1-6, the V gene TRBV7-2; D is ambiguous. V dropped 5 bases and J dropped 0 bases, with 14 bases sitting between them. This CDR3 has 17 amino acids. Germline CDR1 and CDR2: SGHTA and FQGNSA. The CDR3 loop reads CASSPLASASYNSPLHF. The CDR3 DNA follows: TGTGCCAGCAGCCCACTAGCGTCGGCCTCCTATAATTCACCCCTCCACTTT. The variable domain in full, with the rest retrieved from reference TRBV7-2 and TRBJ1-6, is GAGVSQSPSNKVTEKGKDVELRCDPISGHTALYWYRQSLGQGLEFLIYFQGNSAPDKSGLPSDRFSAERTGGSVSTLTIQRTQQEDSAVYLCASSPLASASYNSPLHFGNGTRLTVT.

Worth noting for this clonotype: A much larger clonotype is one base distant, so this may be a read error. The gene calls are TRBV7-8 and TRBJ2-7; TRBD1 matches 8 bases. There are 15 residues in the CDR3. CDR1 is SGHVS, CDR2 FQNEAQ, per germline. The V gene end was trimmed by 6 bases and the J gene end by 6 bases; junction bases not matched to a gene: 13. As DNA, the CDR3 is TGTGCCAGCAGATTTGCTCTTCCAGGGGGCACCGAGCAGTACTTC. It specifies CASRFALPGGTEQYF. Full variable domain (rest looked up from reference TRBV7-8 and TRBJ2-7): GAGVSQSPRYKVAKRGQDVALRCDPISGHVSLFWYQQALGQGPEFLTYFQNEAQLDKSGLPSDRFFAERPEGSVSTLKIQRTQQEDSAVYLCASRFALPGGTEQYFGPGTRLTVT.